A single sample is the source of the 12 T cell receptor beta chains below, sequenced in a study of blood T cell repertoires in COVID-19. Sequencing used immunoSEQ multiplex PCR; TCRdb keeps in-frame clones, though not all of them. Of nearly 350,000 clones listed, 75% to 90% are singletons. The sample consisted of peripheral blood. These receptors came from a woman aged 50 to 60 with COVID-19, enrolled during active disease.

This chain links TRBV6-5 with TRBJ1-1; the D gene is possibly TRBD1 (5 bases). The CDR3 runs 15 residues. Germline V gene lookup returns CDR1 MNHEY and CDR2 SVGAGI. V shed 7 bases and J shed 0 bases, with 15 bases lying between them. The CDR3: CASNHRSYLNTEAFF. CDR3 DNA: TGTGCCAGCAATCACAGGTCGTATTTGAACACTGAAGCTTTCTTT.

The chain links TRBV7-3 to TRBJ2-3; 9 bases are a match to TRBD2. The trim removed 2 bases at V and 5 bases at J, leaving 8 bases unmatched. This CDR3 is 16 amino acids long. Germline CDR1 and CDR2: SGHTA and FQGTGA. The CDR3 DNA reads TGTGCCAGCAGCTTAGGAGCGGGAGGATATAAAGATACGCAGTATTTT. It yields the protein CASSLGAGGYKDTQYF.

The CDR3 bases are TGTGCCAGTATTGACAGGGCAACTAATGAAAAACTGTTTTTT. Amino acids: CASIDRATNEKLFF. The chain links TRBV19 to TRBJ1-4; TRBD1 matches at 7 bases. This CDR3 is built from 14 residues. The V segment lost 7 bases and the J segment 0 bases; nucleotides outside the gene matches: 2. Germline CDR1 LNHDA, CDR2 SQIVND (reference sequence).

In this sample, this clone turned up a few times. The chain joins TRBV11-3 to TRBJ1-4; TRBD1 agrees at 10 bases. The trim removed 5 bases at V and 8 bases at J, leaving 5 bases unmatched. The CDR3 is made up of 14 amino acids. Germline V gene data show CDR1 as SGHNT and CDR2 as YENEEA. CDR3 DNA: TGTGCCAGCAGCCCGGACAGGGGGGGAGAAAAACTGTTTTTT. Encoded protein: CASSPDRGGEKLFF.

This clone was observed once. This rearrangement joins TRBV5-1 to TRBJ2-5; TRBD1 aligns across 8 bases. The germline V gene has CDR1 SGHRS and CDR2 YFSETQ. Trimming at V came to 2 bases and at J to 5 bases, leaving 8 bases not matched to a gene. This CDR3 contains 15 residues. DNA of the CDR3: TGCGCCAGCAGCTTAGCAGGACAGGGAACCGAGACCCAGTACTTC. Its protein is CASSLAGQGTETQYF.

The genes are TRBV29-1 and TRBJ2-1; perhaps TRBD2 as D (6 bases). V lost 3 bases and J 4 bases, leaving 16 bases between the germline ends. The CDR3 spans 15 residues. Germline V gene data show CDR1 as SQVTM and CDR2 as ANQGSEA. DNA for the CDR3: TGCAGCGTTGATCCCCGGGACTCCAGTTACAATGAGCAGTTCTTC. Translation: CSVDPRDSSYNEQFF.

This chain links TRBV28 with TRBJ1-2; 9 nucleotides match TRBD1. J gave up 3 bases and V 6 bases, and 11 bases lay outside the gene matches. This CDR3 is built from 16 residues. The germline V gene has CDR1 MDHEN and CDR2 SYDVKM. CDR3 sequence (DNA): TGTGCCAGCAGCCTCACAGGGGGCTCCCCCTACTATGGCTACACCTTC. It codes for CASSLTGGSPYYGYTF.

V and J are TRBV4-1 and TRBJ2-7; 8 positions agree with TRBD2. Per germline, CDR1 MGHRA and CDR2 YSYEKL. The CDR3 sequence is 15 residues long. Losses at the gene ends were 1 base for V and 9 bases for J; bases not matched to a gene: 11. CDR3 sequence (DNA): TGCGCCAGCAGCCAAGGGACTAGCCGTCATATCGGGCAGTACTTC. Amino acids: CASSQGTSRHIGQYF.

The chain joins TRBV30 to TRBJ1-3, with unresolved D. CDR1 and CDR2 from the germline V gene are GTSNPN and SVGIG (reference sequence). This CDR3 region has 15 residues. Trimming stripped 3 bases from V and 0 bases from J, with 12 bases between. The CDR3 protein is CAWRPSGSSGNTIYF. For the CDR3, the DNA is TGTGCCTGGAGACCTTCAGGATCCTCTGGAAACACCATATATTTT.

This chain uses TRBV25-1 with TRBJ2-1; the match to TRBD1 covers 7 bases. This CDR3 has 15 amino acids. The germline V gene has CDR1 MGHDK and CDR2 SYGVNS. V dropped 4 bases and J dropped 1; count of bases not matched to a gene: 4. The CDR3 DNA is TGTGCCAGCAGTGCGACAGGGCGTTCCTACAATGAGCAGTTCTTC. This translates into CASSATGRSYNEQFF.

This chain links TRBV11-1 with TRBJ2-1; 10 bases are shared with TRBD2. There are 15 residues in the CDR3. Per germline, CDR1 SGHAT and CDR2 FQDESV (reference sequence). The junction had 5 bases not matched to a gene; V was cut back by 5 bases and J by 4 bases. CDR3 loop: CASSPLAGTYNEQFF. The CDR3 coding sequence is TGTGCCAGCAGCCCACTAGCGGGGACTTACAATGAGCAGTTCTTC.

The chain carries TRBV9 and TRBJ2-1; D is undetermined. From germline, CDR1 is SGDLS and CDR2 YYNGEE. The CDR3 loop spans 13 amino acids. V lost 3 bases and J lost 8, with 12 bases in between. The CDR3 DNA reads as TGTGCCAGCAGCGCCCCCCCTGTATATGAGCAGTTCTTC. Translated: CASSAPPVYEQFF.